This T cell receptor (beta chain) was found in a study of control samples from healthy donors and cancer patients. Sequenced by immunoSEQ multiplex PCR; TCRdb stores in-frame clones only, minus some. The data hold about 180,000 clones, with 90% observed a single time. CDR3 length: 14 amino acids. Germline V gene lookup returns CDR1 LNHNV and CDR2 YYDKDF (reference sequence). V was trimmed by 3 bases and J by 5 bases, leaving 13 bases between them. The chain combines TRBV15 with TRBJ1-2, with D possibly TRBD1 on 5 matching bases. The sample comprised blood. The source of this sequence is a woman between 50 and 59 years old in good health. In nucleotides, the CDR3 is TGTGCCACCAGCAGCTCATACCAGGGTTATGGCTACACCTTC. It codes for CATSSSYQGYGYTF.